Below, one T cell receptor (beta chain) is given with its context. With 11 bases clipped from V and 5 bases from J, the junction kept 6 bases outside the gene matches. This CDR3 is built from 12 residues. Per the germline V gene, CDR1 is MDHEN and CDR2 is SYDVKM. The sample comes from a study of blood T cell repertoires in COVID-19. In the study overall: The United States, Italy and Spain were the sources of the acute and convalescent COVID-19 samples.

TCRdb's copy holds only in-frame clones and misses some; the assay was immunoSEQ multiplex PCR. The sample carries about 300,000 clones, more than 70% recorded once. The rearrangement uses TRBV28 and TRBJ2-1, with 7 positions matching TRBD1. Sample: peripheral blood. The origin of this receptor is a woman aged 30 to 39 who had recovered from COVID-19. This chain's CDR3 is CAGRDSNNEQFF. The CDR3, as DNA: TGTGCCGGACGGGACAGTAACAATGAGCAGTTCTTC.